This TCR beta chain was observed in a study of T cells in women clearing cervical HPV infection. Overall study results and limits: T-cell numbers per sample were unknown and may explain richness differences.

Remarks on this clone: What it binds is unknown. The read is 3 residues too short to cover the CDR3 end, so that end is filled in from the germline J gene.

Repertoires were generated with immunoSEQ multiplex PCR, while TCRdb's copy carries only in-frame clones and drops some. In all, the sample yields 20,000 to 25,000 clones. Germline CDR1 and CDR2: SGHRS and YFSETQ. This CDR3 is built from 14 residues. Trimming removed 3 bases from V and 5 bases from J; junction bases left unmatched: 6. The sequenced sample consisted of blood buffy coat. This TCR derives from a woman between 18 and 70 years old with a cervical HPV16 infection that either progressed to CIN3+ or cleared (not recorded which). The rearrangement joins TRBV5-1 to TRBJ2-5; 8 nucleotides agree with TRBD1. CDR3 DNA, as far as it was read: TGCGCCAGCAGCTCGACAGGGGTTTGGGAGACC. Translated: CASSSTGVWET. Given in full, the CDR3 is CASSSTGVWETQYF.